This T cell receptor beta chain was sequenced during a study of STAT5B mutations in CD4+ large granular lymphocyte leukemia. About the research overall: The CDR3 'QG' motif was associated with a particular HLA allele among healthy donors.

Note on this clone: Its antigen is as yet unknown.

Germline trimming cut 0 bases from V and 7 bases from J; bases unmatched to any gene: 9. Germline CDR1 and CDR2: SGDLS and YYNGEE. The CDR3 runs to 17 residues. Method: immunoSEQ multiplex PCR; TCRdb's copy keeps in-frame clones and lacks some. The sample has 40,000 to 55,000 clones, 70% to 90% seen once; the top ten hold 2.6%. Study observations and caveats: Top patient clones used TRBV06 genes more often: 8/27 versus 2/35 in controls. Main leukemic clonotypes were patient-specific, but approximately 25% appeared at low frequency elsewhere.

The clonotype was recovered from a human donor in good health. The sequenced sample consisted of CD4+ T cells from blood buffy coats. The genes are TRBV9 and TRBJ2-1; TRBD2 matches 11 bases. The CDR3 bases are TGTGCCAGCAGCGTAGGGTCCCGAATAGCGGGAGGGAATGAGCAGTTCTTC. Residues: CASSVGSRIAGGNEQFF.